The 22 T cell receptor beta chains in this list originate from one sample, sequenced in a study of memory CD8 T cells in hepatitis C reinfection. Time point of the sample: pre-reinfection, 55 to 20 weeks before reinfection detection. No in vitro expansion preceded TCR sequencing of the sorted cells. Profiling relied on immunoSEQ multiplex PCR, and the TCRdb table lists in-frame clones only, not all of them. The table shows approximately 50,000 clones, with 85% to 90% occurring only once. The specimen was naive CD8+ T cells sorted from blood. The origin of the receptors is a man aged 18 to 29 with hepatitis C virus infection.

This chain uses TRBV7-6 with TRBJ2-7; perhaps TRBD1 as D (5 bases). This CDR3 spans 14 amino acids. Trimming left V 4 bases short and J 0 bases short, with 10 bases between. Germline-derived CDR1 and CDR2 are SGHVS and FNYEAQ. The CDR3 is CASSSDRASYEQYF. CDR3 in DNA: TGTGCCAGCAGCTCCGACAGAGCCTCCTACGAGCAGTACTTC.

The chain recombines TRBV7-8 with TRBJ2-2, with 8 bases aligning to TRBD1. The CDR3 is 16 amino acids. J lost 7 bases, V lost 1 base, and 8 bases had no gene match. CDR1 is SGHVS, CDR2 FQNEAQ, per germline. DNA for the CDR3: TGTGCCAGCAGCTTAGATGTGACAGGGGTACACGGGGAGCTGTTTTTT. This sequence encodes CASSLDVTGVHGELFF.

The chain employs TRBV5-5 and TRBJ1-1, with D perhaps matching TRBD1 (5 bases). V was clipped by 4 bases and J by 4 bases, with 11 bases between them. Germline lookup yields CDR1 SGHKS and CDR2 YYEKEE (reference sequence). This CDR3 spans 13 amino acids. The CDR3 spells CASSAGWGTEAFF. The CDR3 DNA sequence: TGTGCCAGCAGCGCAGGGTGGGGCACTGAAGCTTTCTTT. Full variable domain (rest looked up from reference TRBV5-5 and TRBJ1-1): DAGVTQSPTHLIKTRGQQVTLRCSPISGHKSVSWYQQVLGQGPQFIFQYYEKEERGRGNFPDRFSARQFPNYSSELNVNALLLGDSALYLCASSAGWGTEAFFGQGTRLTVV.

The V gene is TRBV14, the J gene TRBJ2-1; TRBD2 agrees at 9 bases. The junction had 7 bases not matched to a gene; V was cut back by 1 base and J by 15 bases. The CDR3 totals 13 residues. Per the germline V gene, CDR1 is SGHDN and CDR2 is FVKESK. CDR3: CASSQGLSGGMFF. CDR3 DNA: TGTGCCAGCAGCCAAGGTCTTAGCGGGGGTATGTTCTTC.

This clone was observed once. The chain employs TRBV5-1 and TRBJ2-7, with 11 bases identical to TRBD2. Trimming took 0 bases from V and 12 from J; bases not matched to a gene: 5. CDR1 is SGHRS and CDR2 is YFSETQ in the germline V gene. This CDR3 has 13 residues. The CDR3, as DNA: TGCGCCAGCAGCTTGGGGCTAGCGGGAGGCCCGTACTTC. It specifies CASSLGLAGGPYF.

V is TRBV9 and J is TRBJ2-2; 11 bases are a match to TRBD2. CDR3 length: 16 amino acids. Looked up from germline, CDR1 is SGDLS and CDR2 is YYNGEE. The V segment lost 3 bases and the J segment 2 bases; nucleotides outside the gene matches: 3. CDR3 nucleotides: TGTGCCAGCAGCGCGGGACTAGCGGCAAACACCGGGGAGCTGTTTTTT. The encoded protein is CASSAGLAANTGELFF.

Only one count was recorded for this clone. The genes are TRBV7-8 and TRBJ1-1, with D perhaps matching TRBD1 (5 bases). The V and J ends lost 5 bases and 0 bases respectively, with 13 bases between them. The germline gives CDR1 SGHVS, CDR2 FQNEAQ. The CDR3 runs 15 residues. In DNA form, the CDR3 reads TGTGCCAGCAGCCTCGACAGATCCCTGAACACTGAAGCTTTCTTT. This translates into CASSLDRSLNTEAFF.

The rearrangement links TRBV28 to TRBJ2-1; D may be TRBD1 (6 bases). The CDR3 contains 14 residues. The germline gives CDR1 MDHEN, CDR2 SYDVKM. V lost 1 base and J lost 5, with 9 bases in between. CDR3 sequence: CASSLFAGDNEQFF. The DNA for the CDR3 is TGTGCCAGCAGTTTATTCGCAGGGGACAATGAGCAGTTCTTC.

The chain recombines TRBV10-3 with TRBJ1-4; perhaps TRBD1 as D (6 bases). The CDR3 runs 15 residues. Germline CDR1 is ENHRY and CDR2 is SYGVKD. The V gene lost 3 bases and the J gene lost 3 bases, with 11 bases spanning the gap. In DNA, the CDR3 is TGTGCCATCAGTGACTTGACAGGTCCTAATGAAAAACTGTTTTTT. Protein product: CAISDLTGPNEKLFF.

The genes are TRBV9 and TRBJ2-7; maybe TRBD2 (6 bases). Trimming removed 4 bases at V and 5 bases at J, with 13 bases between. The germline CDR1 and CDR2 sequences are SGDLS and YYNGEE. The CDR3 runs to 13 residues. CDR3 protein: CASSWTGENEQYF. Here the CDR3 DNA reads TGTGCCAGCAGCTGGACGGGAGAGAACGAGCAGTACTTC.

The CDR3 is CASSVLAGEDEQYF. The CDR3 region has the DNA TGTGCCAGTAGTGTACTAGCGGGAGAAGACGAGCAGTACTTC. The chain combines TRBV19 with TRBJ2-7, with TRBD2 matching over 11 bases. The CDR3 sequence is 14 residues long. Losses at the gene ends were 5 bases for V and 5 bases for J; bases not matched to a gene: 5. Germline V lookup: CDR1 LNHDA, CDR2 SQIVND (reference sequence).

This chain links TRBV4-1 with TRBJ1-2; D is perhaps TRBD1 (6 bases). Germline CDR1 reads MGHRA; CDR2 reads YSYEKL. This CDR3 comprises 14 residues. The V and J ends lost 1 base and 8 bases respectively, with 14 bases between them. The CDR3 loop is CASSQGGGGEGYTF. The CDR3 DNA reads TGCGCCAGCAGCCAAGGTGGAGGGGGGGAGGGCTACACCTTC.

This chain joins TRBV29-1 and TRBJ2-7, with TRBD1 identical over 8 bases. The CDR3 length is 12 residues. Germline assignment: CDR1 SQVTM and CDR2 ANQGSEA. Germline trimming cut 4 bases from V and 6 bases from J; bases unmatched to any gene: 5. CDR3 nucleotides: TGCAGCGTTGGCACCACAGGGGGCGAGCAGTACTTC. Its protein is CSVGTTGGEQYF.

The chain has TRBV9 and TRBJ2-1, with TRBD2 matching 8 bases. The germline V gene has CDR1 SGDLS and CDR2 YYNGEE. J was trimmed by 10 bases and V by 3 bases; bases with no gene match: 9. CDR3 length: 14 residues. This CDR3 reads CASSDEGSGAEQFF. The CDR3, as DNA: TGTGCCAGCAGCGACGAAGGTAGCGGGGCGGAGCAGTTCTTC. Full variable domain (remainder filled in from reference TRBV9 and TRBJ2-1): DSGVTQTPKHLITATGQRVTLRCSPRSGDLSVYWYQQSLDQGLQFLIQYYNGEERAKGNILERFSAQQFPDLHSELNLSSLELGDSALYFCASSDEGSGAEQFFGPGTRLTVL.

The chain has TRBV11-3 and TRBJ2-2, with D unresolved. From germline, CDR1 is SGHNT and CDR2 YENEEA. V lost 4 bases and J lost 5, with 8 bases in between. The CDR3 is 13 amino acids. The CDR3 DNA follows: TGTGCCAGCAGCTCCCACGGGACCGGGGAGCTGTTTTTT. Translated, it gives CASSSHGTGELFF.

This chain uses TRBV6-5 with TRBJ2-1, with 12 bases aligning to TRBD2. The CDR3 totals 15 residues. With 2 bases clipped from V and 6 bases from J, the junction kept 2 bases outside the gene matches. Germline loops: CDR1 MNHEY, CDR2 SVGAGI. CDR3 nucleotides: TGTGCCAGCAGTTACCTAGCGGGGGGGCGCAATGAGCAGTTCTTC. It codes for CASSYLAGGRNEQFF.

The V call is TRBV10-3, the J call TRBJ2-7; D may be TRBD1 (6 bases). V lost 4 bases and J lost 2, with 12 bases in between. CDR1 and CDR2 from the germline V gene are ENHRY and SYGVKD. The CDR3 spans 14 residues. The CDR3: CAISARTEPYEQYF. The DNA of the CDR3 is TGTGCCATCAGTGCGAGGACAGAGCCCTACGAGCAGTACTTC.

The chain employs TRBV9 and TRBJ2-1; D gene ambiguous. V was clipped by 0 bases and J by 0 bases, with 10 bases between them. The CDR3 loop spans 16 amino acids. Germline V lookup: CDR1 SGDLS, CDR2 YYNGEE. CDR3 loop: CASSVDEADSYNEQFF. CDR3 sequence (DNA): TGTGCCAGCAGCGTAGATGAGGCCGACTCCTACAATGAGCAGTTCTTC.

Written as DNA, the CDR3 is TGTGCCAGCAGTTCTGCCCAGACAGGGGGCAGGGGGATCCAAGAGACCCAGTACTTC. It encodes CASSSAQTGGRGIQETQYF. The chain recombines TRBV27 with TRBJ2-5; TRBD1 agrees at 10 bases. V trimming: 4 bases; J trimming: 1 base; junction bases outside the gene matches: 15. This CDR3 has 19 residues. Germline CDR1 MNHEY, CDR2 SMNVEV (reference sequence).

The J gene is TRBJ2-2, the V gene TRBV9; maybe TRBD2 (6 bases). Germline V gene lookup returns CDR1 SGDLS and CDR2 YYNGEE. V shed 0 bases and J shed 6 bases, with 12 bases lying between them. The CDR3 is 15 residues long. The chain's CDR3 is CASSVEGTGAGELFF. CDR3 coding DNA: TGTGCCAGCAGCGTAGAAGGGACTGGGGCCGGGGAGCTGTTTTTT.

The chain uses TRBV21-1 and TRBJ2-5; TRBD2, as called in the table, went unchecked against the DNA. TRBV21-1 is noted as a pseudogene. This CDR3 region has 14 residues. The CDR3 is CASSKLAGQETQYF. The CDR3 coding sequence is TGTGCCAGCAGCAAACTAGCGGGACAAGAGACCCAGTACTTC.

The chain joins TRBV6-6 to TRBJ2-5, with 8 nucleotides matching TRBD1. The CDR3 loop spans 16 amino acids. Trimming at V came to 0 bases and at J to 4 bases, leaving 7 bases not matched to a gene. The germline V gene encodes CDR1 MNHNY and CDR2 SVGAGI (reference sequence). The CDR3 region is CASSYSTGEIGETQYF. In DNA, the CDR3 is TGTGCCAGCAGTTACTCGACAGGGGAGATCGGAGAGACCCAGTACTTC.